What follows describes a single T cell receptor (beta chain). The antigen is undetermined. These data are taken from a study of T cell responses to AZD1222 COVID-19 vaccine. Study-wide results and caveats: The study identified only five or six AZD1222 recipients as seropositive at baseline.

Assay: immunoSEQ multiplex PCR; the TCRdb copy retains only in-frame clones and omits some. The sample lists 80,000 or so clones, about 90% seen once, with 4.5% in the top ten. Germline CDR1 is SGDLS and CDR2 is YYNGEE. The CDR3 covers 17 residues. V shed 10 bases, J shed 6 bases, and the junction held 18 bases outside the gene matches. This chain uses TRBV9 with TRBJ2-3; 12 bases fit TRBD2. This clonotype originated in an adult in good health. Sequenced material: peripheral blood, taken on day 0 of MenACWY control vaccination. CDR3 sequence reads: CASGGRLAGDSRDTQYF. The CDR3 region has the DNA TGTGCCTCGGGGGGTCGACTAGCGGGAGACAGTAGGGATACGCAGTATTTT.